This record looks at one T cell receptor beta chain sequence and its context. Mouse gene names and germline throughout. The observed sequence ends 4 residues before the CDR3 terminus, with the missing tail filled in from the germline J gene. The identical CDR3 is also encoded by other nucleotide sequences in the sample. The data were obtained in a study of CD8+ T cells in alopecia areata. Cells that came from pooled cutaneous lymph nodes were sorted using CD4, CD8alpha, NKG2D, NKG2ACE and other markers. Trimming removed 4 bases at V and 2 bases at J, with 11 bases between. Germline assignment: CDR1 FNHDT and CDR2 SITEND (reference sequence). The CDR3 is 14 amino acids. cDNA reverse transcribed from extracted RNA served as the sequencing template. Clones were sequenced by immunoSEQ multiplex PCR, and TCRdb holds only the in-frame ones, with some missing. The sample presents about 300,000 clones, none singletons.

The TCR sequence derives from a C3H/HeJ mouse with alopecia areata. The mouse line has the MHC haplotype H2-k. The rearrangement links TRBV19 to TRBJ2-4, with D perhaps matching TRBD1 (6 bases). Source material: CD4+ T cells sorted from a lymph node. Partial CDR3 DNA: TGTGCCAGCAGTCCCCGGGACAATCAAAAC. Its protein is CASSPRDNQN. The whole CDR3 reads CASSPRDNQNTLYF.